This T cell receptor beta chain was sequenced during a study of siplizumab effects on memory and regulatory T cells. Study-wide points: Naive T cells seemed more diverse than memory cells and seemed major alloresponse contributors. Alloreactive sequences tracing back to unstimulated CD4+ memory cells fell significantly with siplizumab.

CDR1 is LGHNA and CDR2 is YNFKEQ in the germline V gene. V was pared by 1 base and J by 5 bases, with 4 bases between. This CDR3 has 12 amino acids. Note on this clone: As yet, its antigen is unknown.

Here immunoSEQ multiplex PCR was the method, and the copy in TCRdb shows in-frame clones only, minus some. The sample holds more than 85,000 clones, roughly 89% seen once. This sequence originates from a human donor in good health. The chain is built from TRBV4-2 and TRBJ2-3; D gene uncertain. Sequenced: CD4+ T cells sorted from blood. This CDR3 reads CASSQVKDTQYF. CDR3 sequence (DNA): TGTGCCAGCAGCCAAGTAAAAGATACGCAGTATTTT.